One and the same sample provided the 28 T cell receptor beta chains below, sequenced in a study of OX40 agonist ivuxolimab in advanced cancers. Assay: immunoSEQ multiplex PCR; the TCRdb copy retains only in-frame clones and omits some. Here the sample spans roughly 60,000 clones, more than 70% being singletons. Sequencing used CD4+ or CD8+ T cells sorted from blood, obtained in a trial of the OX40 agonist ivuxolimab. The receptors were gathered from an adult with an advanced solid tumor such as melanoma, head and neck, liver or kidney cancer.

The chain is built from TRBV6-1 and TRBJ2-7; D may be TRBD2 (6 bases). Trimming pared 7 bases from V and 2 bases from J, leaving 15 bases between. Germline CDR1 MNHNS, CDR2 SASEGT. The CDR3 loop spans 14 amino acids. In DNA, the CDR3 is TGTGCCAGCACGGGTACTAGGACTACCTACGAGCAGTACTTC. This encodes CASTGTRTTYEQYF.

Only a few counts were recorded for this clone. This chain uses TRBV29-1 with TRBJ1-1; D gene uncertain. The CDR3 loop spans 10 amino acids. Germline CDR1 SQVTM, CDR2 ANQGSEA. V dropped 7 bases and J dropped 10 bases, with 13 bases sitting between them. DNA for the CDR3: TGCAGCGGAACCCTGGATGGAGCTTTCTTT. Protein product: CSGTLDGAFF.

This chain connects TRBV27 to TRBJ2-5; D is ambiguous. Germline V gives CDR1 MNHEY, CDR2 SMNVEV (reference sequence). CDR3 length equals 15 residues. Trimming removed 5 bases from V and 2 bases from J, with 15 bases in between. CDR3 amino acids: CASSPYKVKQETQYF. The CDR3 DNA sequence: TGTGCCAGCAGTCCTTATAAGGTTAAACAAGAGACCCAGTACTTC.

The V call is TRBV10-2, the J call TRBJ2-7, with 10 bases lining up with TRBD1. Germline CDR1 WSHSY, CDR2 SAAADI. This CDR3 is 15 amino acids long. J gave up 7 bases and V 8 bases, and 14 bases lay outside the gene matches. The DNA for the CDR3 is TGCGCCAGCTCTGACAGGGGGCGAACCTATGAGGAGCAGTACTTC. Residues: CASSDRGRTYEEQYF.

In DNA, the CDR3 is TGTGCCAGCTCACCATTAGCGGGAGCTGGAGATACGCAGTATTTT. Its protein is CASSPLAGAGDTQYF. V usage is TRBV18 and J usage is TRBJ2-3, with 9 bases that match TRBD2. V lost 2 bases to trimming and J lost 5 bases; unmatched junction nucleotides: 5. This CDR3 comprises 15 residues. CDR1 is KGHSH and CDR2 is LQKENI in the germline V gene.

This clone occurred once. The rearrangement joins TRBV6-1 to TRBJ2-1, with unresolved D. Trimming cost V 3 bases and J 8 bases, with 8 bases left between them. Germline assignment: CDR1 MNHNS and CDR2 SASEGT. The length of the CDR3 is 12 residues. The CDR3 protein is CASSEKWDEQFF. CDR3 nucleotides: TGTGCCAGCAGTGAGAAGTGGGATGAGCAGTTCTTC.

V and J are TRBV7-3 and TRBJ2-1, with D hard to call. Germline CDR1 reads SGHTA; CDR2 reads FQGTGA. The CDR3 consists of 13 residues. V lost 4 bases, J lost 7 bases, and 11 bases lay in between. Here the CDR3 DNA reads TGTGCCAGCAGCTCCCGACCCTCTAATGAGCAGTTCTTC. The encoded protein is CASSSRPSNEQFF.

The rearrangement joins TRBV11-2 to TRBJ2-7, with D perhaps TRBD1 or TRBD2 (5 bases each). CDR1 SGHAT and CDR2 FQNNGV come from the germline V gene. V lost 8 bases and J lost 3, with 11 bases in between. The CDR3 spans 12 residues. The CDR3 DNA is TGTGCCAGCTTGGGGGTTGGCTACGAGCAGTACTTC. This encodes CASLGVGYEQYF.

The V and J genes are TRBV19 and TRBJ2-2; TRBD1 aligns across 7 bases. From germline, CDR1 is LNHDA and CDR2 SQIVND (reference sequence). V lost 7 bases and J lost 7; bases outside the gene matches: 6. The CDR3 is 13 amino acids. The CDR3 coding sequence is TGTGCCAGTAATCCACAGGGGTTCGGGGAGCTGTTTTTT. Protein: CASNPQGFGELFF.

CDR3 DNA sequence: TGTGCCAGTACCCGACAGGGGGCTGAAGCTTTCTTT. It translates to CASTRQGAEAFF. J is TRBJ1-1 and V is TRBV19, with 9 bases aligning to TRBD1. Per the germline V gene, CDR1 is LNHDA and CDR2 is SQIVND (reference sequence). The V and J ends lost 7 bases and 6 bases, in that order; junction bases with no gene match: 3. CDR3 length: 12 amino acids.

The chain links TRBV5-1 to TRBJ2-5, with D maybe TRBD2 (5 bases). The J call could be wrong; TRBJ2-7 is a better fit for the DNA end. CDR1 and CDR2 from the germline V gene are SGHRS and YFSETQ. This CDR3 comprises 15 residues. In DNA, the CDR3 is TGCGCCAGCAGCCCGGGGTGGCAGAGCTCCTACGAGCAGTACTTC. Its protein is CASSPGWQSSYEQYF.

The chain combines TRBV2 with TRBJ2-1, with 12 bases identical to TRBD2. CDR1 SNHLY and CDR2 FYNNEI come from the germline V gene. V shed 7 bases and J 7 bases; nucleotides not matched to a gene: 5. The CDR3 has 14 residues. This CDR3 reads CASTSGRAENEQFF. The CDR3 DNA follows: TGTGCCAGCACTAGCGGGAGGGCCGAAAATGAGCAGTTCTTC.

The rearrangement links TRBV29-1 to TRBJ1-5; the match to TRBD1 covers 11 bases. In germline, CDR1 is SQVTM, CDR2 ANQGSEA. This CDR3 contains 14 residues. V lost 7 bases, J lost 2 bases, and 4 bases stayed unmatched. CDR3 nucleotides: TGCAGCGCCTTGGGACAGGGGGGCAATCAGCCCCAGCATTTT. It encodes CSALGQGGNQPQHF.

The chain recombines TRBV12-5 with TRBJ2-1; D not certain. The germline V gene has CDR1 LGHNT and CDR2 FRNRAP. The CDR3 runs to 13 residues. The V end was cut by 7 bases, the J end by 6 bases, with 13 bases between. The CDR3 DNA sequence: TGTGCTAGTGCGTCTCGTATGGCCAATGAGCAGTTCTTC. Translated: CASASRMANEQFF.

With regard to this clone: Its ends do not fully match the called genes, so a read error is possible. Other DNA sequences in the same sample also yield this CDR3. This rearrangement joins TRBV27 to TRBJ1-1, with D possibly TRBD1 on 5 matching bases. Germline values: CDR1 MNHEY, CDR2 SMNVEV (reference sequence). CDR3 size: 15 residues. CDR3 sequence: CASSISGTGNTEAFF. The CDR3 DNA is TGTGCCAGCAGTATATCGGGGACCGGGAACACTGAAGCTTTCTTT.

The chain combines TRBV2 with TRBJ2-7; TRBD1 aligns across 8 bases. Germline V gene sequence: CDR1 SNHLY, CDR2 FYNNEI. CDR3 size: 14 residues. V lost 7 bases, J lost 4 bases, and 9 bases stayed unmatched. DNA for the CDR3: TGTGCCAGCATTACCGGGACAGGAGGATACGAGCAGTACTTC. It specifies CASITGTGGYEQYF.

The rearrangement uses TRBV25-1 and TRBJ1-2; D remains ambiguous. This CDR3 has 13 amino acids. Germline loops: CDR1 MGHDK, CDR2 SYGVNS. V was shortened by 3 bases and J by 8 bases, with 13 bases between the two germline ends. Here the CDR3 reads CASSDGRPRGYTF. Here the CDR3 DNA reads TGTGCCAGCAGTGACGGAAGACCGCGGGGCTACACCTTC.

The chain combines TRBV6-5 with TRBJ2-7; 9 bases line up with TRBD1. Germline CDR1 and CDR2: MNHEY and SVGAGI. V shed 8 bases and J 6 bases; nucleotides not matched to a gene: 11. The CDR3 extends over 14 amino acids. Here the CDR3 DNA reads TGTGCCAGCCGCATAGCACAGGGGGCCTTCGAGCAGTACTTC. It is translated as CASRIAQGAFEQYF.

The CDR3 is CASSQGWEGAEAFF. The CDR3 DNA reads TGTGCCAGCAGCCAAGGATGGGAAGGTGCTGAAGCTTTCTTT. This chain uses TRBV4-2 with TRBJ1-1; D unclear. The V gene lost 1 base and the J gene lost 6 bases, with 12 bases spanning the gap. Germline V gene data show CDR1 as LGHNA and CDR2 as YNFKEQ. The CDR3 is made up of 14 amino acids.

This chain uses TRBV7-9 with TRBJ2-2; D is uncertain. V was trimmed by 1 base and J by 7 bases, leaving 7 bases between them. Germline CDR1 is SEHNR and CDR2 is FQNEAQ (reference sequence). The CDR3 consists of 13 residues. The CDR3 reads CASSLDGDGELFF. For the CDR3, the DNA is TGTGCCAGCAGCTTAGATGGGGACGGGGAGCTGTTTTTT.

This chain links TRBV11-2 with TRBJ2-5; perhaps D is TRBD1 or TRBD2 (5 bases each). The germline CDR1 and CDR2 sequences are SGHAT and FQNNGV. Deletions cut 6 bases from V and 6 bases from J, with 14 bases between. The CDR3 totals 13 residues. The CDR3 nucleotides are TGTGCCAGCAGTACCGGGGCTGAGCAGACCCAGTACTTC. This gives the protein CASSTGAEQTQYF.

This chain joins TRBV18 and TRBJ2-3; D call uncertain. The CDR3 runs 15 residues. Germline CDR1 is KGHSH and CDR2 is LQKENI. Trimming left V 6 bases short and J 2 bases short, with 15 bases between. The CDR3 is CASSAYTETTDTQYF. The CDR3 region has the DNA TGTGCCAGCTCCGCTTACACGGAGACCACAGATACGCAGTATTTT. Together with reference TRBV18 and TRBJ2-3, the CDR3 gives the full variable domain: NAGVMQNPRHLVRRRGQEARLRCSPMKGHSHVYWYRQLPEEGLKFMVYLQKENIIDESGMPKERFSAEFPKEGPSILRIQQVVRGDSAAYFCASSAYTETTDTQYFGPGTRLTVL.

The chain links TRBV18 to TRBJ2-2, with D hard to call. The germline CDR1 and CDR2 sequences are KGHSH and LQKENI. V was shortened by 2 bases and J by 2 bases, with 12 bases between the two germline ends. The CDR3 runs 16 residues. The DNA of the CDR3 is TGTGCCAGCTCACCATTCACCCCTATAAACACCGGGGAGCTGTTTTTT. Translation gives CASSPFTPINTGELFF.

This chain joins TRBV5-1 and TRBJ1-2; 12 nucleotides line up with TRBD1. The junction had 9 bases not matched to a gene; V was cut back by 3 bases and J by 9 bases. Germline V gene lookup returns CDR1 SGHRS and CDR2 YFSETQ. The CDR3 is 15 residues long. The CDR3 DNA sequence: TGCGCCAGCAGCTCCCCGGGACAGGGGGCAGTTAGCTACACCTTC. This translates into CASSSPGQGAVSYTF.

The table lists this clone with a few counts. CDR3: CASSDLKLAGILGVREDTQYF. As DNA, the CDR3 is TGCGCCAGCAGTGACCTGAAGCTAGCGGGGATACTTGGGGTTAGGGAAGATACGCAGTATTTT. The chain uses TRBV10-1 and TRBJ2-3, with 9 bases fitting TRBD2. The CDR3 sequence is 21 residues long. Germline V gene lookup returns CDR1 WNHNN and CDR2 SYGVQD (reference sequence). Unmatched junction bases numbered 24, after V lost 3 bases and J lost 5 bases.

The V and J genes are TRBV4-1 and TRBJ2-5; no reliable D call. The V end lost 0 bases, the J end lost 2 bases, and 10 bases lay between the germline ends. The CDR3 runs 15 residues. CDR1 and CDR2 from the germline V gene are MGHRA and YSYEKL. CDR3 nucleotides: TGCGCCAGCAGCCAAGATCCGGGCTTACAAGAGACCCAGTACTTC. Protein sequence: CASSQDPGLQETQYF.

In regard to this clone: Other DNA sequences in the same sample also yield this CDR3. V usage is TRBV7-3 and J usage is TRBJ2-1; D gene unclear. CDR1 and CDR2 from the germline V gene are SGHTA and FQGTGA. Trimming cost V 6 bases and J 6 bases, with 9 bases left between them. The CDR3 totals 12 residues. CDR3 sequence reads: CASSPHGNEQFF. CDR3 nucleotides: TGTGCCAGCAGTCCCCATGGCAATGAGCAGTTCTTC.

The chain joins TRBV7-2 to TRBJ2-1, with TRBD2 identical over 10 bases. The V and J ends lost 2 bases and 10 bases, in that order; junction bases with no gene match: 11. Germline V gene lookup returns CDR1 SGHTA and CDR2 FQGNSA. This CDR3 is 16 amino acids long. The CDR3 sequence: CASSLMGLAGALEQFF. The CDR3 DNA sequence: TGTGCCAGCAGCTTAATGGGTCTAGCGGGGGCATTGGAGCAGTTCTTC.